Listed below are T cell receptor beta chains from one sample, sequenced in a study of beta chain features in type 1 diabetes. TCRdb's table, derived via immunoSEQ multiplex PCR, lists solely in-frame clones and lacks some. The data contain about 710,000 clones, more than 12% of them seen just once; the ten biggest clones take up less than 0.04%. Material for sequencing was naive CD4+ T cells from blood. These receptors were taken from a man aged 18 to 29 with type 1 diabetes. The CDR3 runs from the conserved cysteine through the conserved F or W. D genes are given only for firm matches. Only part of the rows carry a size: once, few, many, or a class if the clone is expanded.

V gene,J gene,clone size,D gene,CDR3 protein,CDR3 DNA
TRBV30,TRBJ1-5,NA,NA,CAWSVGPEGQPQHF,TGTGCCTGGAGTGTGGGGCCCGAGGGTCAGCCCCAGCATTTT
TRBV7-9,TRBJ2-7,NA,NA,CASSDPTAAAYEQYF,TGTGCCAGCAGCGATCCGACAGCAGCAGCCTACGAGCAGTACTTC
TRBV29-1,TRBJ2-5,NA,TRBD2,CSVDSGEETQYF,TGCAGCGTTGATAGCGGGGAAGAGACCCAGTACTTC
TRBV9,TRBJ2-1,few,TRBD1,CASSVGGRGINEQFF,TGTGCCAGCAGCGTAGGAGGCAGGGGGATCAATGAGCAGTTCTTC
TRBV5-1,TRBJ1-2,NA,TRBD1,CASSSDRTYGYTF,TGCGCCAGCAGCTCGGACAGGACCTATGGCTACACCTTC
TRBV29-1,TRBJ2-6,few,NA,CSVDPVSGANVLTF,TGCAGCGTTGACCCTGTCTCTGGGGCCAACGTCCTGACTTTC
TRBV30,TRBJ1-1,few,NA,CALKDTNTEAFF,TGTGCCCTGAAGGACACGAACACTGAAGCTTTCTTT
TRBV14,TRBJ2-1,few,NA,CASSRSGYNEQFF,TGTGCCAGCAGCCGGTCAGGATACAATGAGCAGTTCTTC
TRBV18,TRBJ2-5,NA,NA,CASSPASGQETQYF,TGTGCCAGCTCACCCGCAAGCGGTCAAGAGACCCAGTACTTC
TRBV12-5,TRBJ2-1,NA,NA,CASAKDGNEQFF,TGTGCTAGTGCCAAAGACGGCAATGAGCAGTTCTTC
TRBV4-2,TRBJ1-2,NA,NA,CASSRGEENTF,TGTGCCAGCAGTCGTGGGGAGGAGAACACCTTC
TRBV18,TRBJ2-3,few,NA,CASSPASVPQDTQYF,TGTGCCAGCTCACCAGCTAGCGTCCCCCAGGATACGCAGTATTTT
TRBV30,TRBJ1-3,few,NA,CAWSATSGNTIYF,TGTGCCTGGAGTGCGACCTCTGGAAACACCATATATTTT
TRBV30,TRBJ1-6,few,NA,CAWSVLQSDSPLHF,TGTGCCTGGAGTGTACTCCAGTCGGATTCACCCCTCCACTTT
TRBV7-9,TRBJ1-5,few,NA,CASRQGSQPQHF,TGTGCCAGCAGGCAGGGCAGCCAGCCCCAGCATTTT
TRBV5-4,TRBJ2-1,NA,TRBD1,CASSLRQGTFNEQFF,TGTGCCAGCAGCTTAAGACAGGGGACGTTCAATGAGCAGTTCTTC
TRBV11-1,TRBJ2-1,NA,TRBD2,CASSSGAGGPREQFF,TGTGCCAGCAGCTCCGGAGCGGGGGGGCCTCGGGAGCAGTTCTTC
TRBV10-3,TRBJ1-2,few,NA,CAISIQGYNYGYTF,TGTGCCATCAGTATACAGGGTTATAACTATGGCTACACCTTC
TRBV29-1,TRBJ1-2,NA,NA,CSARGEANYGYTF,TGCAGCGCGCGCGGCGAAGCTAACTATGGCTACACCTTC
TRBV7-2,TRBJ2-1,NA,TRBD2,CASSLFGTSGLQFF,TGTGCCAGCAGCTTATTCGGGACTAGCGGGCTACAGTTCTTC
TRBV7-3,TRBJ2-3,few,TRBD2,CASSLSRGGTDTQYF,TGTGCCAGCAGCTTAAGCCGGGGAGGGACAGATACGCAGTATTTT
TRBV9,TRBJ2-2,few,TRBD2,CASSVGRLAENTGELFF,TGTGCCAGCAGCGTAGGACGGCTAGCGGAGAACACCGGGGAGCTGTTTTTT